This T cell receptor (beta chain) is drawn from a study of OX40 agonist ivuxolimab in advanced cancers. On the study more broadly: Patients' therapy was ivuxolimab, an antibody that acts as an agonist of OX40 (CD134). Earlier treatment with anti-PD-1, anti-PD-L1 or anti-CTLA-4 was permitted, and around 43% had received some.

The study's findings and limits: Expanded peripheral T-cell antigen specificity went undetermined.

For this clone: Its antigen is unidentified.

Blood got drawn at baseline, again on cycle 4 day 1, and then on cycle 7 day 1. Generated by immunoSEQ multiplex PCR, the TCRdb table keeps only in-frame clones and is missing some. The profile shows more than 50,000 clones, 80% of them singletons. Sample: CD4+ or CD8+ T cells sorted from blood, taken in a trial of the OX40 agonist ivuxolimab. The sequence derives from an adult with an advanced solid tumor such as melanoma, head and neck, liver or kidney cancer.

In DNA form, the CDR3 reads TGTGCCACCAGCAGAGATCGGGGCTTGGGCACTGAAGCTTTCTTT. Translated: CATSRDRGLGTEAFF. The chain recombines TRBV15 with TRBJ1-1, with D maybe TRBD1 (5 bases). V was shortened by 0 bases and J by 4 bases, with 12 bases between the two germline ends. The CDR3 loop spans 15 amino acids. Germline-derived CDR1 and CDR2 are LNHNV and YYDKDF (reference sequence).